This T cell receptor beta chain was found in a study of blood T cell repertoires in COVID-19. The CDR3 runs to 17 residues. Germline CDR1 reads LGHDT; CDR2 reads YNNKEL (reference sequence). The trim removed 4 bases at V and 0 bases at J, leaving 9 bases unmatched. Ten or more counts support this clone. Libraries were prepared by immunoSEQ multiplex PCR; TCRdb keeps only in-frame clonotypes and omits some of them. The sample lists roughly 100,000 clones; approximately 88% were seen once. This sequence was found in a human donor in a cohort sampled during active COVID-19. Input material: peripheral blood. The gene calls are TRBV3-1 (or the pseudogene TRBV3-2) and TRBJ2-7; TRBD1 aligns across 10 bases. The CDR3: CASSPWDRGPYSYEQYF. CDR3 DNA sequence: TGTGCCAGCAGCCCCTGGGACAGGGGTCCGTACTCCTACGAGCAGTACTTC.